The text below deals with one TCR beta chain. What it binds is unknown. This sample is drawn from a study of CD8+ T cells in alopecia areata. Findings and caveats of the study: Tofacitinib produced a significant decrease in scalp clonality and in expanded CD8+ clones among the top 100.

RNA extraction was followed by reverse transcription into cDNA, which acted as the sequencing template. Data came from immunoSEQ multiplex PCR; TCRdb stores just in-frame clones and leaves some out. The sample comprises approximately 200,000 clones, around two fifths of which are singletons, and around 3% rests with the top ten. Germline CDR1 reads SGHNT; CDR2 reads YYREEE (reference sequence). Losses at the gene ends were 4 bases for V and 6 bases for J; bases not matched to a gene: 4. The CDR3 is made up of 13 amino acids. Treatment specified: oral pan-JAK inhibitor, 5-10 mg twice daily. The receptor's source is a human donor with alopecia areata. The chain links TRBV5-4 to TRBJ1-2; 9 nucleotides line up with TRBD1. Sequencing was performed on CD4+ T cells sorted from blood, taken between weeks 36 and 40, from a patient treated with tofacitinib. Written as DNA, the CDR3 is TGTGCCAGCAGCCTACAGGGGGCGAATGGCTACACCTTC. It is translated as CASSLQGANGYTF.